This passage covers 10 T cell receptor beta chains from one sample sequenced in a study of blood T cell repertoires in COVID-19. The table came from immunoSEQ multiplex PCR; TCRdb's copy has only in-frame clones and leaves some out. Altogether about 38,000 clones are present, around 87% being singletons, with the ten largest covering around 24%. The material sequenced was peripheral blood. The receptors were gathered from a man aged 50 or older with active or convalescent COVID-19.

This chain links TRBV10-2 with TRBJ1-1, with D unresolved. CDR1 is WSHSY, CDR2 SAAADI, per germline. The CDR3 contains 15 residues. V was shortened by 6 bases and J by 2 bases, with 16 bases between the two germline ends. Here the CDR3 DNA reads TGCGCCAGCAGGGTACAGCATGGCGTTAACACTGAAGCTTTCTTT. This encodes CASRVQHGVNTEAFF.

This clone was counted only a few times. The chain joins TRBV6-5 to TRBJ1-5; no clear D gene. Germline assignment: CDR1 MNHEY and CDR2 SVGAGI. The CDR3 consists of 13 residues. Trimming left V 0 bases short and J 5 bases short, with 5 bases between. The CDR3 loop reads CASSYSRDQPQHF. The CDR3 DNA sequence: TGTGCCAGCAGTTACTCGCGGGATCAGCCCCAGCATTTT.

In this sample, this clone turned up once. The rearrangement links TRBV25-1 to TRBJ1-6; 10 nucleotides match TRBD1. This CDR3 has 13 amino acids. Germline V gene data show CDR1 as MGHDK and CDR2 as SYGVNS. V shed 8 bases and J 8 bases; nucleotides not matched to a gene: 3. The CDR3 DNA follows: TGTGCCAGCGGGACAGGGGTTTATTCACCCCTCCACTTT. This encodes CASGTGVYSPLHF.

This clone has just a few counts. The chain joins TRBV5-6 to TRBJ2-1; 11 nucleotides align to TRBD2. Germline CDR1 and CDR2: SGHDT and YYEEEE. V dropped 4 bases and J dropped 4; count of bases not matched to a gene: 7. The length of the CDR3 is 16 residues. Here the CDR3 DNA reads TGTGCCAGCAGCGCAGGGACTAGCGGTAATTACAATGAGCAGTTCTTC. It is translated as CASSAGTSGNYNEQFF.

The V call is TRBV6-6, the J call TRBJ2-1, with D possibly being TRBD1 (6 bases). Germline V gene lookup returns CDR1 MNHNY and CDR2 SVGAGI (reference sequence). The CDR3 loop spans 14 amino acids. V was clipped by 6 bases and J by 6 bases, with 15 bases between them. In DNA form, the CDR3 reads TGTGCCAGCAGCCAGGGGACCGTGGGCAATGAGCAGTTCTTC. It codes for CASSQGTVGNEQFF.

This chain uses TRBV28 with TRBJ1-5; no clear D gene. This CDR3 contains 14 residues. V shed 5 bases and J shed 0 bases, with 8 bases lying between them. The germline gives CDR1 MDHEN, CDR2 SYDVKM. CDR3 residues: CASSPYFSNQPQHF. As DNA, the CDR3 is TGTGCCAGCAGTCCCTACTTTAGCAATCAGCCCCAGCATTTT. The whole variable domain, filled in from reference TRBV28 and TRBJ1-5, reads DVKVTQSSRYLVKRTGEKVFLECVQDMDHENMFWYRQDPGLGLRLIYFSYDVKMKEKGDIPEGYSVSREKKERFSLILESASTNQTSMYLCASSPYFSNQPQHFGDGTRLSIL.

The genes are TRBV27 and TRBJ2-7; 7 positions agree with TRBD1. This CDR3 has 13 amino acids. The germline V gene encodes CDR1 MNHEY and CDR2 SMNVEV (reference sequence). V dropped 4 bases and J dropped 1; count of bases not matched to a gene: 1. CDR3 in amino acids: CASSWDRSYEQYF. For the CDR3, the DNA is TGTGCCAGCAGTTGGGACAGATCCTACGAGCAGTACTTC.

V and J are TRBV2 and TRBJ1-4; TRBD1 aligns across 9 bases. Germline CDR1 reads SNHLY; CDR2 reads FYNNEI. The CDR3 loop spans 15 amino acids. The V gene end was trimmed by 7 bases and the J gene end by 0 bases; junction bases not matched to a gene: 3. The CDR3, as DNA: TGTGCCAGCATCAGGGACAGGGCAACTAATGAAAAACTGTTTTTT. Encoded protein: CASIRDRATNEKLFF.

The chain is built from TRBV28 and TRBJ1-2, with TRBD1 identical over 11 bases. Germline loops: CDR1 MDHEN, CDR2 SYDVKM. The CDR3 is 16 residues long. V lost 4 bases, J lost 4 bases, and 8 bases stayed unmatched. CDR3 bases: TGTGCCAGCAGTTCCACCGGGACAGGGGGGATCTATGGCTACACCTTC. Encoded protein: CASSSTGTGGIYGYTF.

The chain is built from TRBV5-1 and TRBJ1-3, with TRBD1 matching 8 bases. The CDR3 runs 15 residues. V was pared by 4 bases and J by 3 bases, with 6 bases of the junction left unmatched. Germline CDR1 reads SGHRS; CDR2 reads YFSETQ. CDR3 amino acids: CASSLETGVGNTIYF. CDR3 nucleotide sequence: TGCGCCAGCAGCCTGGAGACAGGGGTTGGAAACACCATATATTTT.